Described below is a single T cell receptor (beta chain) sequence and its context. Produced via immunoSEQ multiplex PCR; TCRdb's table is partial and in-frame only. Of about 180,000 clones in the sample, approximately 85% were seen once. This sample is part of a study of blood T cell repertoires in COVID-19. Overall study: Sites in the United States, Italy and Spain provided acute and convalescent COVID-19 samples. T cells, B-cell-depleted T cells, or PBMCs provided the cDNA or gDNA that served as material.

Trimming took 6 bases from V and 7 from J; bases not matched to a gene: 7. The CDR3 contains 14 residues. Looked up from germline, CDR1 is MNHEY and CDR2 is SMNVEV (reference sequence). Participants were aged about 18 to 90 years, lived in 25 or so US areas, and enrolled virtually. Recovered participants had two consecutive negative NP/OP PCR tests, healthcare professional clearance, or symptom resolution. Sequences were obtained from PBMCs or T cells enriched from blood (not recorded which). The chain combines TRBV27 with TRBJ2-2; 8 bases agree with TRBD1. The TCR sequence derives from a man in his forties who had recovered from COVID-19. The CDR3 nucleotides are TGTGCCAGCAGCTGGACAGGGTTTAACGGGGAGCTGTTTTTT. The encoded protein is CASSWTGFNGELFF.